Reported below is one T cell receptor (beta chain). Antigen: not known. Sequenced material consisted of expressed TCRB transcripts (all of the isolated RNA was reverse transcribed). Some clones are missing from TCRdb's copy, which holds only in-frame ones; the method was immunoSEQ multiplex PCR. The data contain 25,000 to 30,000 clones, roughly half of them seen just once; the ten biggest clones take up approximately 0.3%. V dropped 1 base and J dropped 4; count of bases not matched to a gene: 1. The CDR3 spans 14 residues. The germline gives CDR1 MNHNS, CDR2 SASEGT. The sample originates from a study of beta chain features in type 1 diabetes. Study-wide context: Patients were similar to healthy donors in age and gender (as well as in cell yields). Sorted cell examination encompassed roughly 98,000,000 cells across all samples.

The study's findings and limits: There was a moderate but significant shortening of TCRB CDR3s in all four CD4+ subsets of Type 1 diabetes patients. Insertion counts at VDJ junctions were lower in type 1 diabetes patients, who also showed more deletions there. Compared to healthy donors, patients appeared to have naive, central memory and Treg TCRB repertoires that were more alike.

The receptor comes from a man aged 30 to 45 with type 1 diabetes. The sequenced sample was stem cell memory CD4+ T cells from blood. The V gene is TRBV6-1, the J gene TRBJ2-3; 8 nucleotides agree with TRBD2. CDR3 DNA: TGTGCCAGCAGTGAAGGAGCGGGAGCAGATACGCAGTATTTT. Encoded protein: CASSEGAGADTQYF.